Listed below are T cell receptor beta chains from one sample, sequenced in a study of blood T cell repertoires in COVID-19. TCRdb's copy holds only in-frame clones and misses some; the assay was immunoSEQ multiplex PCR. The sample holds 140,000 to 150,000 clones, around nine tenths seen once. Sequencing was carried out using peripheral blood. Receptors were obtained from a woman aged 45-65 years with acute or convalescent COVID-19. Both conserved end residues are part of each CDR3. A D gene is named only where the DNA matches it firmly. For some rows the clone size is stated as once, few or many, or as a class when expanded; others skip it.

J gene | D gene | V gene | clone size | CDR3 protein | CDR3 DNA
TRBJ1-2 | - | TRBV13 | - | CASTQRGTYGYTF | TGTGCCAGCACCCAGCGGGGGACCTATGGCTACACCTTC
TRBJ1-2 | - | TRBV20-1 | - | CSASTGGNGYTF | TGCAGTGCTAGTACCGGGGGGAATGGCTACACCTTC
TRBJ1-2 | - | TRBV2 | - | CASSESQGILYGYTF | TGTGCCAGCAGTGAATCGCAGGGGATCCTTTATGGCTACACCTTC
TRBJ1-1 | - | TRBV10-2 | - | CASSAGTSGTEAFF | TGCGCCAGCAGCGCCGGGACATCTGGCACTGAAGCTTTCTTT
TRBJ1-5 | - | TRBV6-1 | few | CASSEAGSINQPQHF | TGTGCCAGCAGTGAAGCCGGGAGCATCAATCAGCCCCAGCATTTT
TRBJ1-2 | TRBD1 | TRBV24-1 | - | CATLRANRDRVYGYTF | TGTGCCACCCTTAGGGCCAACAGGGACAGGGTTTATGGCTACACCTTC
TRBJ2-3 | TRBD2 | TRBV3-1/TRBV3-2 | - | CASASSWTRSTDTQYF | TGTGCCAGCGCCTCCTCCTGGACTAGGAGCACAGATACGCAGTATTTT
TRBJ1-5 | TRBD1 | TRBV2 | - | CASRKNRQGGQPQHF | TGTGCCAGCAGGAAGAACCGACAGGGCGGTCAGCCCCAGCATTTT
TRBJ1-4 | - | TRBV5-1 | - | CASSLGQINEKLFF | TGCGCCAGCAGCCTTGGACAGATTAATGAAAAACTGTTTTTT
TRBJ1-5 | - | TRBV18 | - | CASSPVEKGAQHF | TGTGCCAGCTCACCAGTAGAGAAGGGAGCCCAGCATTTT
TRBJ1-2 | TRBD1 | TRBV18 | - | CASSPRTGGSYGYTF | TGTGCCAGCTCACCGAGGACAGGGGGTTCATATGGCTACACCTTC
TRBJ2-3 | - | TRBV28 | - | CASSSPRTALSTDTQYF | TGTGCCAGCAGTTCCCCGCGGACAGCACTTAGCACAGATACGCAGTATTTT
TRBJ2-7 | TRBD2 | TRBV29-1 | - | CSVDTDTAGVQYF | TGCAGCGTTGACACAGACACAGCGGGGGTGCAGTACTTC
TRBJ2-3 | TRBD1 | TRBV19 | - | CASSSVGQGATDTQYF | TGTGCCAGTAGTAGCGTCGGACAGGGGGCCACAGATACGCAGTATTTT
TRBJ1-6 | - | TRBV20-1 | - | CSASIQGVGHNSPLHF | TGCAGTGCTAGTATACAGGGTGTAGGGCATAATTCACCCCTCCACTTT
TRBJ1-5 | TRBD1 | TRBV29-1 | - | CSVEAQGIGQPQHF | TGCAGCGTTGAGGCACAGGGGATTGGGCAGCCCCAGCATTTT
TRBJ2-2 | - | TRBV7-3 | - | CASSLNSGVETGELFF | TGTGCCAGCAGCTTAAACTCAGGGGTTGAGACCGGGGAGCTGTTTTTT
TRBJ2-3 | - | TRBV12-3/TRBV12-4 | - | CASSTRSTQYF | TGTGCCAGCAGCACTAGGAGTACGCAGTATTTT
TRBJ1-2 | TRBD1 | TRBV19 | few | CASSLPTGGGSHGYTF | TGTGCCAGTTCCCTTCCGACAGGGGGCGGTTCCCATGGCTACACCTTC
TRBJ2-3 | - | TRBV3-1/TRBV3-2 | - | CASSPSERSTQYF | TGTGCCAGCAGCCCATCAGAGCGGAGCACGCAGTATTTT
TRBJ1-1 | - | TRBV19 | - | CASTRTGLNTEAFF | TGTGCCAGTACTCGCACAGGACTGAACACTGAAGCTTTCTTT
TRBJ1-1 | TRBD1 | TRBV9 | - | CASSVEGTARPEAFF | TGTGCCAGCAGCGTAGAAGGGACAGCTCGTCCTGAAGCTTTCTTT
TRBJ2-5 | TRBD1 | TRBV29-1 | - | CSVDRGGSTYQETQYF | TGCAGCGTGGACAGGGGCGGGTCAACGTACCAAGAGACCCAGTACTTC
TRBJ2-1 | TRBD1 | TRBV6-6 | - | CASSSTGGSYNEQFF | TGTGCCAGCAGTTCAACAGGGGGCTCCTACAATGAGCAGTTCTTC
TRBJ2-3 | TRBD2 | TRBV2 | - | CASSDRREGLDTQYF | TGTGCCAGCAGTGATAGGCGGGAGGGCCTAGATACGCAGTATTTT
TRBJ1-5 | - | TRBV10-3 | - | CAITGGEGQPQHF | TGTGCCATCACGGGGGGAGAAGGACAGCCCCAGCATTTT
TRBJ2-1 | TRBD2 | TRBV7-3 | - | CASSLNGRWTSGLYNEQFF | TGTGCCAGCAGCTTAAATGGGCGCTGGACTAGCGGGTTGTACAATGAGCAGTTCTTC
TRBJ1-1 | - | TRBV2 | - | CASRVEVANTEAFF | TGTGCCAGCAGGGTCGAGGTCGCGAACACTGAAGCTTTCTTT
TRBJ2-1 | TRBD1 | TRBV9 | once | CASSVLTGASNEQFF | TGTGCCAGCAGCGTCCTGACAGGGGCGTCCAATGAGCAGTTCTTC
TRBJ2-1 | TRBD2 | TRBV19 | - | CASRPRGGVYNEQFF | TGTGCCAGTAGGCCTCGCGGGGGGGTCTACAATGAGCAGTTCTTC
TRBJ1-6 | - | TRBV5-1 | - | CASSLQGTVNNSPLHF | TGCGCCAGCAGCTTGCAGGGTACCGTAAATAATTCACCCCTCCACTTT
TRBJ1-3 | - | TRBV6-1 | - | CASSDGGWGPSGNTIYF | TGTGCCAGCAGTGATGGAGGCTGGGGGCCATCTGGAAACACCATATATTTT
TRBJ2-1 | TRBD1 | TRBV11-2 | once | CASSLEGQSYNEQFF | TGTGCCAGCAGCTTAGAGGGACAGAGCTACAATGAGCAGTTCTTC
TRBJ1-5 | - | TRBV19 | - | CASSTLMRGNQPQHF | TGTGCCAGTAGTACGTTAATGCGGGGCAATCAGCCCCAGCATTTT
TRBJ2-1 | TRBD2 | TRBV9 | once | CASSLGLDYNEQFF | TGTGCCAGCAGCTTGGGACTAGATTACAATGAGCAGTTCTTC
TRBJ2-3 | TRBD1 | TRBV24-1 | once | CATSDPDRASTDTQYF | TGTGCCACCAGTGACCCGGACAGGGCCAGCACAGATACGCAGTATTTT
TRBJ2-3 | - | TRBV18 | - | CASSPREGGSRTDTQYF | TGTGCCAGCTCACCACGCGAAGGAGGGAGCCGCACAGATACGCAGTATTTT
TRBJ1-5 | TRBD1 | TRBV5-8 | few | CASSLAGGGNQPQHF | TGTGCCAGCAGCTTGGCAGGGGGAGGCAATCAGCCCCAGCATTTT
TRBJ2-3 | - | TRBV19 | - | CASSLYTHTQYF | TGTGCCAGTAGTTTATACACACATACGCAGTATTTT
TRBJ1-5 | TRBD1 | TRBV18 | - | CASSPRQGDQPQHF | TGTGCCAGCTCACCTAGACAGGGCGATCAGCCCCAGCATTTT
TRBJ1-1 | - | TRBV3-1/TRBV3-2 | few | CATQANTEAFF | TGTGCCACACAGGCAAACACTGAAGCTTTCTTT
TRBJ1-1 | TRBD1 | TRBV30 | - | CAWRATGGNTEAFF | TGTGCCTGGAGGGCCACAGGGGGGAACACTGAAGCTTTCTTT
TRBJ1-2 | - | TRBV6-5 | once | CASRFLANYGYTF | TGTGCCAGCCGGTTCTTAGCTAACTATGGCTACACCTTC
TRBJ2-1 | TRBD1 | TRBV3-1/TRBV3-2 | - | CASSQLRGPYNEQFF | TGTGCCAGCAGCCAACTCAGGGGGCCGTACAATGAGCAGTTCTTC
TRBJ1-3 | - | TRBV4-2 | - | CASSQEAVIGNTIYF | TGTGCCAGCAGCCAAGAAGCGGTTATTGGAAACACCATATATTTT
TRBJ2-3 | - | TRBV6-2/TRBV6-3 | - | CASSYSPNSRERPSFDTQYF | TGTGCCAGCAGTTACTCCCCTAATTCAAGGGAGAGGCCTTCCTTTGATACGCAGTATTTT